This T cell receptor (beta chain) was captured in a study of blood T cell repertoires in COVID-19. As for the study in general: PBMCs, B-cell-depleted T cells, or T cells were the source of the cDNA or gDNA that made up the material.

From germline, CDR1 is MNHNY and CDR2 SVGAGI (reference sequence). Trimming took off 3 bases at V and 8 bases at J, with 11 bases between the two ends. The CDR3 sequence is 14 residues long. Here immunoSEQ multiplex PCR was the method, and the copy in TCRdb shows in-frame clones only, minus some. The repertoire holds about 370,000 clones, 80% to 90% seen once, with about 1% in the top ten. The receptor comes from a man aged 18 to 30 who had recovered from COVID-19. The J gene is TRBJ1-6, the V gene TRBV6-6; perhaps TRBD1 as D (5 bases). The specimen was PBMCs or T cells enriched from blood (not recorded which). The CDR3 region is CASSYRGSDSPLHF. For the CDR3, the DNA is TGTGCCAGCAGTTATCGGGGGAGCGATTCACCCCTCCACTTT.